Listed here are 30 T cell receptor beta chains from one sample, sequenced in a study of T cell clonality in common variable immunodeficiency. The repertoire was sequenced with immunoSEQ multiplex PCR; TCRdb's copy has only in-frame clones and lacks some. This repertoire holds 40,000 to 65,000 clones, and none appear only once. Sequenced material: peripheral blood mononuclear cells. The source of these receptors is a person aged 18-70 years in good health.

This clone was counted ten times or more. Compared with germline, one end of the junction differs, possibly owing to a read error. The observed sequence ends 3 residues before the CDR3 terminus, with the missing tail filled in from the germline J gene. The chain recombines TRBV4-2 with TRBJ1-5; 9 positions agree with TRBD1. Germline V lookup: CDR1 LGHNA, CDR2 YNFKEQ. The CDR3 consists of 17 residues. CDR3 sequence: CASSEEQGARINQPQHF. The DNA read from the CDR3 is TGTGCCAGCAGCGAAGAACAGGGGGCGCGTATTAATCAGCCC.

This clone appeared many times. The CDR3 end is not reached by the read, which stops 3 residues before it; the germline J gene fills it in. This chain uses TRBV20-1 with TRBJ1-5, with TRBD1 matching 9 bases. The CDR3 sequence is 14 residues long. Germline CDR1 is DFQATT and CDR2 is SNEGSKA (reference sequence). V lost 6 bases, J lost 9 bases, and 12 bases stayed unmatched. CDR3 in amino acids: CSATRGGQGPPQHF. The covered CDR3 bases are TGCAGTGCCACAAGGGGGGGACAGGGCCCGCCC.

There are many counts of this clone. The CDR3 end falls 3 residues outside the read, so it is completed with the germline J gene. This sequence joins TRBV30 and TRBJ1-6, with D maybe TRBD1 (5 bases). CDR1 GTSNPN and CDR2 SVGIG come from the germline V gene (reference sequence). The length of the CDR3 is 16 residues. V was trimmed by 2 bases and J by 9 bases, leaving 20 bases between them. The CDR3 DNA, read in part, is TGTGCCTGGAGTTCGGTGGCGGGGGGGATAGGTTCACCC. It specifies CAWSSVAGGIGSP. The whole CDR3 sequence is CAWSSVAGGIGSPLHF.

This clone was recorded many times. The DNA ends 3 residues before the CDR3 does, and the rest of the CDR3 is filled in from the germline J gene. This chain links TRBV2 with TRBJ2-7; weak D call: TRBD2 (6 bases). The V gene lost 5 bases and the J gene lost 4 bases, with 18 bases spanning the gap. This CDR3 has 15 residues. Germline CDR1 and CDR2: SNHLY and FYNNEI. CDR3 sequence reads: CASSFVGREGYEQYF. The sequenced part of the CDR3 DNA is TGTGCCAGCAGTTTCGTTGGGCGGGAAGGGTACGAG.

This clone was counted many times. The observed sequence ends 3 residues before the CDR3 terminus, with the missing tail filled in from the germline J gene. The chain couples TRBV11-2 to TRBJ1-1; D might be TRBD1 (6 bases). The V gene's germline CDR1 is SGHAT and CDR2 FQNNGV. The CDR3 has 13 residues. CDR3 residues: CASSLKGGTEAFF. The CDR3 bases that were read are TGTGCCAGCAGCTTAAAGGGAGGGACAGAA.

This clone has ten or more counts. Read sequence stops 3 residues before the CDR3 end, and the germline J gene provides the missing end. The V call is TRBV6-2 or TRBV6-3, the J call TRBJ2-3; no definite D call. Per the germline V gene, CDR1 is MNHEY and CDR2 is SVGEGT. The CDR3 has 12 residues. The V end lost 2 bases, the J end lost 4 bases, and 4 bases lay between the germline ends. CDR3 DNA, as far as it was read: TGTGCCAGCAGTTACCGCGCAGATACG. Its protein product is CASSYRADT. The whole CDR3 protein reads CASSYRADTQYF.

This clone showed up just a few times. The read is 3 residues too short to cover the CDR3 end, so that end is filled in from the germline J gene. The rearrangement links TRBV19 to TRBJ1-2; possible D gene TRBD1, 5 bases. This CDR3 is 14 amino acids long. CDR1 and CDR2 from the germline V gene are LNHDA and SQIVND (reference sequence). CDR3 residues: CASSIIAGGNDYTF. Partial CDR3 DNA: TGTGCCAGTAGTATCATAGCGGGGGGAAATGAC.

This clone was seen ten or more times. Read coverage stops 3 residues before the CDR3 terminus; the germline J gene supplies the remainder. The V call is TRBV7-9, the J call TRBJ2-2; tentative D call: TRBD2 (6 bases). Germline CDR1 SEHNR, CDR2 FQNEAQ (reference sequence). V lost 5 bases to trimming and J lost 4 bases, with 14 bases between them. This CDR3 has 15 amino acids. The DNA read from the CDR3 is TGTGCCAGCAGCCTCCTTCGGGGGATCACCGGGGAG. Translation gives CASSLLRGITGE. The full CDR3 protein reads CASSLLRGITGELFF.

Concerning this clone: The read terminates 3 residues before the CDR3 end, so the remaining end is supplied by the germline J gene. The chain uses TRBV7-9 and TRBJ2-2; 8 nucleotides agree with TRBD1. Germline-derived CDR1 and CDR2 are SEHNR and FQNEAQ (reference sequence). There are 14 residues in the CDR3. The CDR3 loop reads CASSTDRGGEKLFF. Incomplete CDR3 DNA: TGTGCCAGCAGCACCGACAGGGGTGGTGAAAAG.

This clone occurred many times. The read ends 3 residues early relative to the CDR3; the germline J gene fills the gap. The rearrangement joins TRBV5-1 to TRBJ1-1; 7 bases are a match to TRBD1. Germline V gives CDR1 SGHRS, CDR2 YFSETQ. The length of the CDR3 is 13 residues. With 0 bases clipped from V and 7 bases from J, the junction kept 3 bases outside the gene matches. Partial CDR3 DNA: TGCGCCAGCAGCTTGGCCAGGGACAGTGAA. Translating it yields CASSLARDSE. The entire CDR3 sequence reads CASSLARDSEAFF.

For this clone: The read finishes 3 residues shy of the CDR3 end, and the germline J gene is used to complete it. The chain links TRBV7-9 to TRBJ1-1, with 8 bases that match TRBD1. In germline, CDR1 is SEHNR, CDR2 FQNEAQ (reference sequence). V lost 6 bases and J lost 1; bases outside the gene matches: 4. The CDR3 has 14 residues. The chain's CDR3 is CASSLGQANTEAFF. The sequenced CDR3 bases are TGTGCCAGCAGTTTGGGACAGGCGAACACTGAA.

To note about this clone: The CDR3 end lies 3 residues beyond the end of the read and is filled in from the germline J gene. The V call is TRBV7-9, the J call TRBJ1-6; no clear D gene. Germline V CDR1 and CDR2: SEHNR, FQNEAQ (reference sequence). This CDR3 contains 14 residues. With 1 base removed from V and 8 bases from J, the gap between germline ends came to 9 bases. The CDR3 bases that were read are TGTGCCAGCAGCTTAGGTGCAGGATATTCACCC. This encodes CASSLGAGYSP. The whole CDR3 sequence reads CASSLGAGYSPLHF. Full variable domain (missing parts from reference TRBV7-9 and TRBJ1-6): DTGVSQNPRHKITKRGQNVTFRCDPISEHNRLYWYRQTLGQGPEFLTYFQNEAQLEKSRLLSDRFSAERPKGSFSTLEIQRTEQGDSAMYLCASSLGAGYSPLHFGNGTRLTVT.

This clone was counted ten times or more. The sequence runs out 3 residues before the end of the CDR3; the remainder is reconstructed from the germline J gene. V gene TRBV19 combines with J gene TRBJ2-1; 12 positions agree with TRBD2. Germline V gene lookup returns CDR1 LNHDA and CDR2 SQIVND (reference sequence). Trimming removed 6 bases from V and 9 bases from J; junction bases left unmatched: 12. The CDR3 covers 16 residues. CDR3 DNA, as far as it was read: TGTGCCAGTAGGGGAACAGAGGGGACTAGCGGGTTTGAG. Amino acids: CASRGTEGTSGFE. From start to end, the CDR3 is CASRGTEGTSGFEQFF.

This clone was counted ten times or more. The sequence runs out 3 residues before the end of the CDR3; the remainder is reconstructed from the germline J gene. Other DNA sequences in the sample encode the same CDR3. The chain links TRBV6-2 or TRBV6-3 to TRBJ1-3; D perhaps matches TRBD1 (6 bases). The CDR3 spans 15 residues. The germline V gene has CDR1 MNHEY and CDR2 SVGEGT. The V end was cut by 7 bases, the J end by 1 base, with 14 bases between. The CDR3 DNA, read in part, is TGTGCCAGCACCCCCCGAGGACAGTCTGGAAACACC. It is translated as CASTPRGQSGNT. The full CDR3 protein is CASTPRGQSGNTIYF.

This clone was recorded many times. An end of the junction does not agree with germline; a read error may underlie this. The CDR3: CASSQDQSAGELFF. The CDR3 bases that were read are TGCGCCAGCAGCCAAGATCAGAGCGCCGGGGAG. The chain is built from TRBV4-2 and TRBJ2-2, with no clear D. The sequence runs out 3 residues before the end of the CDR3; the remainder is reconstructed from the germline J gene. CDR1 is LGHNA and CDR2 is YNFKEQ in the germline V gene. The CDR3 has 14 amino acids.

This clone came up a few times. The CDR3 end falls 3 residues outside the read, so it is completed with the germline J gene. Other DNA sequences in this sample translate to the same CDR3. The chain couples TRBV18 to TRBJ2-1; TRBD2 matches at 8 bases. CDR1 KGHSH and CDR2 LQKENI come from the germline V gene. The CDR3 totals 20 residues. Unmatched junction bases numbered 15, after V lost 0 bases and J lost 2 bases. The CDR3 here is CASSPPPRGTTSGPYNEQFF. The CDR3 bases that were read are TGTGCCAGCTCACCACCCCCCCGGGGGACTACTAGCGGTCCCTACAATGAG. The full variable domain, in which reference TRBV18 and TRBJ2-1 provide the parts outside the CDR3, is NAGVMQNPRHLVRRRGQEARLRCSPMKGHSHVYWYRQLPEEGLKFMVYLQKENIIDESGMPKERFSAEFPKEGPSILRIQQVVRGDSAAYFCASSPPPRGTTSGPYNEQFFGPGTRLTVL.

A word on this clone: Read data end 3 residues before the CDR3 end; the end is taken from the germline J gene. This chain connects TRBV7-8 to TRBJ1-2, with 8 bases fitting TRBD1. This CDR3 region has 14 residues. Germline values: CDR1 SGHVS, CDR2 FQNEAQ. The sequenced part of the CDR3 DNA is TGTGCCAGCAGCCCGGACAGGGAGAACTACGAC. This codes for CASSPDRENYD. The complete CDR3 protein is CASSPDRENYDYTF. Combining the CDR3 with reference TRBV7-8 and TRBJ1-2 gives the whole variable domain GAGVSQSPRYKVAKRGQDVALRCDPISGHVSLFWYQQALGQGPEFLTYFQNEAQLDKSGLPSDRFFAERPEGSVSTLKIQRTQQEDSAVYLCASSPDRENYDYTFGSGTRLTVV.

This clone was seen many times. The observed sequence ends 3 residues before the CDR3 terminus, with the missing tail filled in from the germline J gene. The rearrangement links TRBV12-3 or TRBV12-4 to TRBJ2-1; 10 bases match TRBD2. V lost 6 bases to trimming and J lost 3 bases; unmatched junction nucleotides: 8. The CDR3 consists of 16 residues. The covered CDR3 bases are TGTGCCAGCAGACCTCCGGGACTAGCGAGCTACAATGAG. This encodes CASRPPGLASYNE. The entire CDR3 protein is CASRPPGLASYNEQFF.

This clone was seen repeatedly, ten times or more. The CDR3 sequence is CASSTNGGSNYEQYF. Partial CDR3 DNA: TGTGCCAGTAGCACGAACGGGGGGAGCAACTACGAG. The chain joins TRBV19 to TRBJ2-7; 7 nucleotides match TRBD2. From the germline J gene comes the end of the CDR3, since the read stops 3 residues before it. The CDR3 spans 15 residues. CDR1 and CDR2 (germline): LNHDA, SQIVND (reference sequence). Trimming removed 6 bases from V and 3 bases from J; junction bases left unmatched: 11.

Comment on this clone: The sequence runs out 3 residues before the end of the CDR3; the remainder is reconstructed from the germline J gene. The chain uses TRBV29-1 and TRBJ1-6, with D unresolved. The CDR3 totals 13 residues. Trimming left V 6 bases short and J 11 bases short, with 17 bases between. Germline assignment: CDR1 SQVTM and CDR2 ANQGSEA. CDR3 loop: CSVSGGSGTPLHF. CDR3 DNA, as far as it was read: TGCAGCGTCTCAGGCGGCTCGGGGACACCC.

As for this clone: Read data end 3 residues before the CDR3 end; the end is taken from the germline J gene. The chain has TRBV5-1 and TRBJ1-4; tentative D call: TRBD1 (6 bases). The CDR3 runs 14 residues. Germline loops: CDR1 SGHRS, CDR2 YFSETQ. The ends were cut back, 4 bases at V and 7 bases at J, with 14 bases in the middle. Partial CDR3 DNA: TGCGCCAGCAGCCTACAGGGCGAAGGTGAAAAA. It translates to CASSLQGEGEK. The whole CDR3 sequence is CASSLQGEGEKLFF.

Remarks on this clone: The read terminates 3 residues before the CDR3 end, so the remaining end is supplied by the germline J gene. V and J are TRBV20-1 and TRBJ1-1; possibly TRBD1 for D (5 bases). This CDR3 contains 10 residues. Per germline, CDR1 DFQATT and CDR2 SNEGSKA (reference sequence). CDR3 bases read: TGCAGTGCTAGAGGGACAGAA. This translates into CSARGTE. The full CDR3 protein is CSARGTEAFF.

A few counts support this clone. From the germline J gene comes the end of the CDR3, since the read stops 3 residues before it. This chain uses TRBV29-1 with TRBJ1-2, with 9 bases identical to TRBD1. The CDR3 spans 12 residues. V lost 5 bases and J lost 7; bases outside the gene matches: 5. Germline V CDR1 and CDR2: SQVTM, ANQGSEA. Here the CDR3 reads CSVSGQGFGYTF. CDR3 DNA (partial): TGCAGCGTTTCCGGACAGGGGTTTGGC.

This clone has at least ten counts. The read comes to an end 3 residues before the CDR3 does, leaving the germline J gene to fill in the end. The chain links TRBV7-8 to TRBJ2-3; D unclear. The V gene's germline CDR1 is SGHVS and CDR2 FQNEAQ. V lost 3 bases to trimming and J lost 1 base, with 5 bases between them. CDR3 length: 13 amino acids. The covered CDR3 bases are TGTGCCAGCAGCTTTGAGGGCACAGATACG. It is translated as CASSFEGTDT. The CDR3, in full, reads CASSFEGTDTQYF.

This clone was counted at least ten times. The read is 3 residues too short to cover the CDR3 end, so that end is filled in from the germline J gene. The chain links TRBV6-4 to TRBJ2-3; D possibly corresponds to TRBD1 (6 bases). The CDR3 is made up of 14 amino acids. Looked up from germline, CDR1 is MRHNA and CDR2 is SNTAGT. The V and J ends lost 0 bases and 4 bases respectively, with 8 bases between them. CDR3 bases read: TGTGCCAGCAGTGACTCGCCAGGGGCAGATACG. This gives the protein CASSDSPGADT. The whole CDR3 reads CASSDSPGADTQYF.

CDR3 DNA, as far as it was read: TGTGCCAGCAGCAGTCGGAGGGTGGACACCGGGGAG. Its protein product is CASSSRRVDTGE. The whole CDR3 sequence reads CASSSRRVDTGELFF. The V gene is TRBV7-9, the J gene TRBJ2-2; TRBD2 is a possible D gene (6 bases). Coverage ceases 3 residues before the CDR3 finishes, and the germline J gene fills in the end. CDR1 and CDR2 from the germline V gene are SEHNR and FQNEAQ (reference sequence). Trimming took off 5 bases at V and 3 bases at J, with 13 bases between the two ends. This CDR3 comprises 15 residues.

This clone was observed a handful of times. A read error may account for a junction end that differs from germline. The CDR3 is CASSPPLAGEETQYF. The covered CDR3 bases are TGTGCCAGCTCCCCACCCCTAGCGGGAGAAGAGACG. The chain combines TRBV18 with TRBJ2-3; 10 positions match TRBD2. The DNA ends 3 residues before the CDR3 does, and the rest of the CDR3 is filled in from the germline J gene. Germline V gives CDR1 KGHSH, CDR2 LQKENI. CDR3 length: 15 amino acids.

This clone appeared many times. Read coverage stops 3 residues before the CDR3 terminus; the germline J gene supplies the remainder. The rearrangement joins TRBV7-9 to TRBJ2-1; D not resolved. CDR3 length: 15 residues. Trimming left V 1 base short and J 0 bases short, with 7 bases between. The germline CDR1 and CDR2 sequences are SEHNR and FQNEAQ (reference sequence). Partial CDR3 DNA: TGTGCCAGCAGCTTAGATCGTTTCTCCTACAATGAG. Its translation is CASSLDRFSYNE. In full, the CDR3 is CASSLDRFSYNEQFF.

This clone has ten or more counts. The CDR3 is cut off 3 residues early in the read; its end comes from the germline J gene. V usage is TRBV20-1 and J usage is TRBJ2-5; TRBD1 aligns across 9 bases. The CDR3 spans 13 residues. Germline CDR1 is DFQATT and CDR2 is SNEGSKA (reference sequence). Trimming took 3 bases from V and 5 from J; bases not matched to a gene: 4. The CDR3 bases that were read are TGCAGTGCTAGGACAGGGGGAGAGGAGACC. It encodes CSARTGGEET. The full-length CDR3 reads as CSARTGGEETQYF.

At least ten counts were recorded for this clone. The read stops 3 residues short of the end of the CDR3; the missing end is completed from the germline J gene. The chain couples TRBV19 to TRBJ1-5; D is uncertain. Germline CDR1 LNHDA, CDR2 SQIVND (reference sequence). Trimming took 5 bases from V and 4 from J, leaving 9 bases between them. The CDR3 is 13 amino acids. Incomplete CDR3 DNA: TGTGCCAGTAGTCAAGTAGATAATCAGCCC. Encoded protein: CASSQVDNQP. Given in full, the CDR3 is CASSQVDNQPQHF.